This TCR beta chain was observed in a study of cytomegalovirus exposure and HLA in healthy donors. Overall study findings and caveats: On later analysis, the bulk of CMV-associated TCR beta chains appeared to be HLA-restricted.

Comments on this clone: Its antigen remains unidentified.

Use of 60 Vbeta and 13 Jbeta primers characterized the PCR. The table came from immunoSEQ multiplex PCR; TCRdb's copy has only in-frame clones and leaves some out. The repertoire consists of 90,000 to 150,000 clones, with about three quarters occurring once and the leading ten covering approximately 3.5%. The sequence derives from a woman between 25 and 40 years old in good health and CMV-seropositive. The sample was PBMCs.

As DNA, the CDR3 is TGTGCCAGCATCGTCGACAATCAAGAGACCCAGTACTTC. Protein product: CASIVDNQETQYF. The chain couples TRBV27 to TRBJ2-5, with D uncertain. CDR3 size: 13 residues. The ends were cut back, 7 bases at V and 2 bases at J, with 11 bases in the middle. The germline V gene has CDR1 MNHEY and CDR2 SMNVEV (reference sequence).